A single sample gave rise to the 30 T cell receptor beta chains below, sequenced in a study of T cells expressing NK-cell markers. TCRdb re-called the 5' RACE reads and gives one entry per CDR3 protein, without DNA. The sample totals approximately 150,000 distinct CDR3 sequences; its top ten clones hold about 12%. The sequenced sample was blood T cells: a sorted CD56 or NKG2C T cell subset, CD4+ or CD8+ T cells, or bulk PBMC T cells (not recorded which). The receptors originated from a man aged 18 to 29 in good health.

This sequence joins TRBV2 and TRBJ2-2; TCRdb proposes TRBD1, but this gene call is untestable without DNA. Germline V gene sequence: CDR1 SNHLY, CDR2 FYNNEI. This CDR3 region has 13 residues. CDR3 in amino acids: CARGQGGTGELFF.

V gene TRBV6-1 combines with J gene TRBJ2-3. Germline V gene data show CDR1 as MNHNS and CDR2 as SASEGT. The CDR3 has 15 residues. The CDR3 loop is CASSEDSFFTDTQYF.

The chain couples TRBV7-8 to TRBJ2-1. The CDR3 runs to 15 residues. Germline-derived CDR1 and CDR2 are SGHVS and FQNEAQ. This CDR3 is CASSLARVGYNEQFF.

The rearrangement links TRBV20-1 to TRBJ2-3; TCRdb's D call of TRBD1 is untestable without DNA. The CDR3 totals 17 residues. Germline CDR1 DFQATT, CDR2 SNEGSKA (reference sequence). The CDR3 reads CSARRALIETSTDTQYF.

The CDR3 loop is CASRPATPLLAGYTGELFF. The rearrangement uses TRBV11-2 and TRBJ2-2; without DNA, the TCRdb call of TRBD2 cannot be checked. This CDR3 spans 19 amino acids. CDR1 and CDR2 (germline): SGHAT, FQNNGV. The whole variable domain, filled in from reference TRBV11-2 and TRBJ2-2, reads EAGVAQSPRYKIIEKRQSVAFWCNPISGHATLYWYQQILGQGPKLLIQFQNNGVVDDSQLPKDRFSAERLKGVDSTLKIQPAKLEDSAVYLCASRPATPLLAGYTGELFFGEGSRLTVL.

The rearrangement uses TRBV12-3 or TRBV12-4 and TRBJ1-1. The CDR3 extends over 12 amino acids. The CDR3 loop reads CASSFTPTEAFF.

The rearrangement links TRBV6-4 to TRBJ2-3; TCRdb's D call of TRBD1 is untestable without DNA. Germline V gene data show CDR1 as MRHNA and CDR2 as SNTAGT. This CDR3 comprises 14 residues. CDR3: CASSRDRYTDTQYF.

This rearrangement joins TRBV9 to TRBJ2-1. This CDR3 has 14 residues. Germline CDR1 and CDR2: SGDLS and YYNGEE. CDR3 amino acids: CASSVSRDYNEQFF.

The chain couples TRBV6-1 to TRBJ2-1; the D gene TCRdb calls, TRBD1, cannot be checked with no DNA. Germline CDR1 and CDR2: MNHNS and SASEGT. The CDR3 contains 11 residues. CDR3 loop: CAGDRGDEQFF.

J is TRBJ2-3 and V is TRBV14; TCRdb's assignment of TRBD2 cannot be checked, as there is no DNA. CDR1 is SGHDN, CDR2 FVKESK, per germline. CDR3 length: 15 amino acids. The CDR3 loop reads CASSQTSGRADTQYF.

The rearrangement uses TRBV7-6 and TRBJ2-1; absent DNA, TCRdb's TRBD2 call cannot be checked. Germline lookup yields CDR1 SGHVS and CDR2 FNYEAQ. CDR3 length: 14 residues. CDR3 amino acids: CASSLEAQGHEQFF. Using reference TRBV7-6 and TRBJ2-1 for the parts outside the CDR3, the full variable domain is GAGVSQSPRYKVTKRGQDVALRCDPISGHVSLYWYRQALGQGPEFLTYFNYEAQQDKSGLPNDRFSAERPEGSISTLTIQRTEQRDSAMYRCASSLEAQGHEQFFGPGTRLTVL.

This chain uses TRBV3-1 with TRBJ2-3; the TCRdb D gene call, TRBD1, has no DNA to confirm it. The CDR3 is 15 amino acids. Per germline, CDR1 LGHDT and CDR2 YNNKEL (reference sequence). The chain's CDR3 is CASSQEWTGVDTQYF.

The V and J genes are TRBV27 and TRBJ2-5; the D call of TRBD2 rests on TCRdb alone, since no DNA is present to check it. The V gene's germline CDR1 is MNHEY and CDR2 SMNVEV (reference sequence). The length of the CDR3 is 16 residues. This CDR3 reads CASSLIAGPGQETQYF.

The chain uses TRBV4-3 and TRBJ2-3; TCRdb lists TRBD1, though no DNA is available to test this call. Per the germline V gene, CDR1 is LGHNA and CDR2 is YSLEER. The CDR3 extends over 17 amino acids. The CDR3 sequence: CASSQDRDRGLGDTQYF.

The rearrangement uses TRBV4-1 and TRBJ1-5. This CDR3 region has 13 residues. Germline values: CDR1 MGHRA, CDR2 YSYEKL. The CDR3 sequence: CASSQEVHQPQHF.

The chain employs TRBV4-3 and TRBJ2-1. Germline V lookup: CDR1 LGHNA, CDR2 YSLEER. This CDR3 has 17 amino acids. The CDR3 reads CASSQERGRTSYNEQFF.

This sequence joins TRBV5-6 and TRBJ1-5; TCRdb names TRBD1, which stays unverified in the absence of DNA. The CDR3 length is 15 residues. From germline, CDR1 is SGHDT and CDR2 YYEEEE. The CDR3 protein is CASSLSRGPNQPQHF. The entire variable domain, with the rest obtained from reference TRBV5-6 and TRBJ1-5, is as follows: DAGVTQSPTHLIKTRGQQVTLRCSPKSGHDTVSWYQQALGQGPQFIFQYYEEEERQRGNFPDRFSGHQFPNYSSELNVNALLLGDSALYLCASSLSRGPNQPQHFGDGTRLSIL.

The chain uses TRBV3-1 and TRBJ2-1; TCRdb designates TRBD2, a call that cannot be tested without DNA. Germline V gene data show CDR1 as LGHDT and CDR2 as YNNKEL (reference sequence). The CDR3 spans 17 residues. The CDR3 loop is CASSQGWREGIYNEQFF.

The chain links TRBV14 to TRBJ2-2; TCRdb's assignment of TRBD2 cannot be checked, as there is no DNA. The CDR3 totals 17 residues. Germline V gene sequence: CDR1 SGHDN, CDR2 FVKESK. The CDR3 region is CASSRFGLAGDTGELFF.

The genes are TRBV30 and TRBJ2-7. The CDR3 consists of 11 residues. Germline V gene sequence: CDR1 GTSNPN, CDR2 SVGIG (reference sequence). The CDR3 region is CAWSESREQYF.

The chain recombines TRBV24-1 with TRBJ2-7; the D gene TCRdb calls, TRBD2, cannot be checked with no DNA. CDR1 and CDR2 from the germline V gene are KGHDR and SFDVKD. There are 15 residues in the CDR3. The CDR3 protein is CATSDRTSGTYEQYF.

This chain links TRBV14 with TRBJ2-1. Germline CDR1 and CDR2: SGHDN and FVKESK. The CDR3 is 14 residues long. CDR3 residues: CASSHRSRPNEQFF.

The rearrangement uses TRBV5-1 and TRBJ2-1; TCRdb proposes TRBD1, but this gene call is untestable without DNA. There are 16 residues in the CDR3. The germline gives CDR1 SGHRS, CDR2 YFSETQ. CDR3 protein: CASSLKGVAPYNEQFF.

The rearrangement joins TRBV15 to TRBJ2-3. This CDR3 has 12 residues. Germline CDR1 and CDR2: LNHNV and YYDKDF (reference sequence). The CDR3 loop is CATGYLTDTQYF.

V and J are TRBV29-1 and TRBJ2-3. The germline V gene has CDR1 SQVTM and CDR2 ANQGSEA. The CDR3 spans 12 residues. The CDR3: CSVKTAADTQYF.

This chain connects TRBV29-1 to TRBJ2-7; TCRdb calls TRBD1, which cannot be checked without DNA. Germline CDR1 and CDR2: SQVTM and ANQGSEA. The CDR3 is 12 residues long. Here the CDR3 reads CSVVRGSGPLYF.

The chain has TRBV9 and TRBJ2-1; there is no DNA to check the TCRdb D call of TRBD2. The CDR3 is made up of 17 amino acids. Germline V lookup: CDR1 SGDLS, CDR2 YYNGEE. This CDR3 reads CASSVVGGGSGSSEQFF. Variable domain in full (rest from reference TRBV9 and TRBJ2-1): DSGVTQTPKHLITATGQRVTLRCSPRSGDLSVYWYQQSLDQGLQFLIQYYNGEERAKGNILERFSAQQFPDLHSELNLSSLELGDSALYFCASSVVGGGSGSSEQFFGPGTRLTVL.

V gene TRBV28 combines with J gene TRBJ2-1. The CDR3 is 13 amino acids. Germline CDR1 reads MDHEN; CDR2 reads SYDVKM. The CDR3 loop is CASIEGAHNEQFF.

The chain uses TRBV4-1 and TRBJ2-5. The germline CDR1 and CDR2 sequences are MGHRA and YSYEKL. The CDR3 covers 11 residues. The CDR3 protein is CASSHEGTQYF.

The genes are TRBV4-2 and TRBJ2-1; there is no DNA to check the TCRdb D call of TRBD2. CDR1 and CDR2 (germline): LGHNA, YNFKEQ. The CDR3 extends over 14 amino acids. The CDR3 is CASSQPSGRIEQFF.